A selection of T cell receptor beta chains follows, all from one sample in a study of T cells in Graves' hyperthyroidism and ophthalmopathy. From the multiplex PCR reads, TCRdb called clonotypes with MiXCR, one entry per CDR3 protein. Of 750,000 to 900,000 distinct CDR3 sequences in the sample, 38% were seen once. Material: blood. These receptors originate from a man between 18 and 29 years old with Graves' hyperthyroidism. CDR3s include the opening cysteine and the closing phenylalanine or tryptophan. Fields, in order: J gene, V gene, D gene, clone size, CDR3 DNA, CDR3 protein. A D gene is named only where the DNA matches it firmly. A clone size is listed for some rows: how often the clone was seen (once, few, many), or a class if it is expanded.

TRBJ1-1,TRBV11-2,TRBD1,-,TGTGCCAGCAGCCCGTGGGACAGGGGCGTCATGAACACTGAAGCTTTCTTT,CASSPWDRGVMNTEAFF
TRBJ2-5,TRBV6-4,TRBD1,-,TGTGCCAGCAGTGAGCTTGGGACAGCCCAAGAGACCCAGTACTTC,CASSELGTAQETQYF
TRBJ1-5,TRBV24-1,-,-,TGTGCCACCAGTGCCTCAGGGGCCAATCAGCCCCAGCATTTT,CATSASGANQPQHF
TRBJ2-5,TRBV29-1,-,many,TGCAGCGTTGGCCTCCTGCTTCTAGGAGAGACCCAGTACTTC,CSVGLLLLGETQYF
TRBJ2-5,TRBV7-2,-,many,TGTGCCAGCAGCTTGAACGGACAGACCCAAGAGACCCAGTACTTC,CASSLNGQTQETQYF
TRBJ1-2,TRBV11-3,TRBD1,once,TGTGCCAGCAGCCAAGAAACAGGGGGCGCTCACTATGGCTACACCTTC,CASSQETGGAHYGYTF
TRBJ1-2,TRBV6-1,-,few,TGTGCCAGCAGTTACTCAGATGGGAGCGGCTACACCTTC,CASSYSDGSGYTF
TRBJ2-2,TRBV20-1,TRBD1,-,TGCAGTGCTAGCCACGGGACAGGGGATTACGGGGAGCTGTTTTTT,CSASHGTGDYGELFF
TRBJ1-1,TRBV19,-,many,TGTGCCAGTAGTGACTTCTTAACTGAAGCTTTCTTT,CASSDFLTEAFF
TRBJ2-7,TRBV6-5,-,few,TGTGCCAGCAGAACCGGACCCCACTCCGACGAGCAGTACTTC,CASRTGPHSDEQYF